Each of the 8 T cell receptor beta chains below was sequenced from the same sample in a study of blood T cells in healthy people across ages. PCR was performed a second time for roughly 7 to 12 cycles using a sample-barcoded 5' primer and a J-beta primer mix. TCRdb redid the calling of the 5' RACE reads with MiXCR, one entry per CDR3 protein. The sample shows about 1,500,000 distinct CDR3 sequences, roughly 28% of them seen only once. The sample comprised blood. The receptors were sampled from a woman in her 30s in good health.

A few counts support this clonotype. V and J are TRBV29-1 and TRBJ2-7; either TRBD1 or TRBD2 may supply D (5 bases each). Trimming shortened V by 0 bases and J by 2 bases, and 8 bases separated the two germline ends. Germline CDR1 SQVTM, CDR2 ANQGSEA. CDR3 length: 13 residues. CDR3 residues: CSVEDRETYEQYF. CDR3 in DNA: TGCAGCGTTGAAGACAGGGAGACCTACGAGCAGTACTTC.

This chain connects TRBV15 to TRBJ2-3; 8 bases line up with TRBD2. From germline, CDR1 is LNHNV and CDR2 YYDKDF (reference sequence). The CDR3 has 14 amino acids. Unmatched junction bases numbered 4, after V lost 6 bases and J lost 2 bases. CDR3 coding DNA: TGTGCCACCAGGGAACTAGCGGACACAGATACGCAGTATTTT. Translated: CATRELADTDTQYF.

V usage is TRBV5-1 and J usage is TRBJ2-1, with D perhaps TRBD2 (6 bases). The CDR3 length is 14 residues. Germline V gene data show CDR1 as SGHRS and CDR2 as YFSETQ. V dropped 5 bases and J dropped 7 bases, with 16 bases sitting between them. CDR3 in amino acids: CASSSRRGSNEQFF. The CDR3 DNA is TGCGCCAGCAGTAGCCGGCGGGGTTCGAATGAGCAGTTCTTC.

The rearrangement links TRBV5-4 to TRBJ1-1; TRBD1 matches 8 bases. V shed 4 bases, J shed 3 bases, and the junction held 5 bases outside the gene matches. Germline V gene lookup returns CDR1 SGHNT and CDR2 YYREEE (reference sequence). This CDR3 has 14 residues. The CDR3 DNA reads as TGTGCCAGCAGCCGAAGGACAGGGTACACTGAAGCTTTCTTT. It translates to CASSRRTGYTEAFF.

The chain joins TRBV20-1 to TRBJ2-1, with 14 bases identical to TRBD2. Germline V gene sequence: CDR1 DFQATT, CDR2 SNEGSKA (reference sequence). The junction had 4 bases not matched to a gene; V was cut back by 5 bases and J by 1 base. The length of the CDR3 is 16 residues. CDR3 coding DNA: TGCAGTGCTGCGACTAGCGGGAGGGCTTCCTACAATGAGCAGTTCTTC. Amino acid sequence: CSAATSGRASYNEQFF.

The chain has TRBV4-3 and TRBJ2-1; 7 positions match TRBD1. Looked up from germline, CDR1 is LGHNA and CDR2 is YSLEER. The CDR3 sequence is 16 residues long. The trim removed 0 bases at V and 0 bases at J, leaving 2 bases unmatched. Here the CDR3 reads CASSQDQGVSYNEQFF. The CDR3 DNA follows: TGCGCCAGCAGCCAAGATCAGGGGGTCTCCTACAATGAGCAGTTCTTC.

There are many counts of this clonotype. The chain links TRBV28 to TRBJ2-5, with 9 nucleotides matching TRBD2. Unmatched junction bases numbered 13, after V lost 11 bases and J lost 3 bases. Germline values: CDR1 MDHEN, CDR2 SYDVKM. CDR3 size: 15 residues. CDR3 in amino acids: CAGQDGASGEETQYF. Written as DNA, the CDR3 is TGTGCCGGACAGGATGGGGCTAGCGGGGAAGAGACCCAGTACTTC. Full variable domain (missing parts from reference TRBV28 and TRBJ2-5): DVKVTQSSRYLVKRTGEKVFLECVQDMDHENMFWYRQDPGLGLRLIYFSYDVKMKEKGDIPEGYSVSREKKERFSLILESASTNQTSMYLCAGQDGASGEETQYFGPGTRLLVL.

The chain joins TRBV29-1 to TRBJ2-1, with D unresolved. The V end lost 0 bases, the J end lost 0 bases, and 12 bases lay between the germline ends. The CDR3 contains 16 residues. CDR1 and CDR2 from the germline V gene are SQVTM and ANQGSEA. The CDR3 sequence is CSVEDLTRSSYNEQFF. The CDR3 DNA reads as TGCAGCGTTGAAGATTTAACCCGAAGCTCCTACAATGAGCAGTTCTTC.